Listed below are T cell receptor beta chains from one sample, sequenced in a study of cytomegalovirus exposure and HLA in healthy donors. Here immunoSEQ multiplex PCR was the method, and the copy in TCRdb shows in-frame clones only, minus some. This table holds more than 100,000 clones, about 71% found once. Sequenced sample: PBMCs. Every receptor here comes from a woman between 45 and 60 years old in good health and CMV-seronegative. Each CDR3 is given with its conserved first and last residue. Each record gives: J gene, clone size, V gene, D gene, CDR3 DNA, CDR3 protein. A D gene is named only where the DNA matches it firmly. Not all rows give a size; the values are once, few, many and, for expanded clones, a class.

j_call: TRBJ2-4
clone_size: .
v_call: TRBV18
d_call: TRBD2
cdr3_nt: TGTGCCAGCTCACCAAGCGGGAGGGCCGAGAACATTCAGTACTTC
cdr3_aa: CASSPSGRAENIQYF

j_call: TRBJ1-1
clone_size: .
v_call: TRBV10-3
d_call: TRBD1
cdr3_nt: TGTGCCATCCGGACAGGACAGACCTCGAACACTGAAGCTTTCTTT
cdr3_aa: CAIRTGQTSNTEAFF

j_call: TRBJ1-2
clone_size: .
v_call: TRBV11-3
d_call: .
cdr3_nt: TGTGCCAGCAGCAAAGGGGACTATGGCTACACCTTC
cdr3_aa: CASSKGDYGYTF

j_call: TRBJ1-4
clone_size: .
v_call: TRBV6-6
d_call: .
cdr3_nt: TGTGCCAGCAGCCCGGGAGAAGGTCTGGGGAAACTGTTTTTT
cdr3_aa: CASSPGEGLGKLFF

j_call: TRBJ2-1
clone_size: .
v_call: TRBV11-2
d_call: TRBD2
cdr3_nt: TGTGCCAGCAGCTTATTAGTCAGCAGCGGGGGGTCTGAGCAGTTCTTC
cdr3_aa: CASSLLVSSGGSEQFF

j_call: TRBJ2-7
clone_size: few
v_call: TRBV5-8
d_call: .
cdr3_nt: TGTGCCAGCAGCCCCTCGGGCGGGTCTGGAGACGAGCAGTACTTC
cdr3_aa: CASSPSGGSGDEQYF

j_call: TRBJ1-6
clone_size: few
v_call: TRBV4-2
d_call: .
cdr3_nt: TGTGCCAGCAGCCAGTTAGTTGAGGATACACCCCTCCACTTT
cdr3_aa: CASSQLVEDTPLHF

j_call: TRBJ2-3
clone_size: .
v_call: TRBV10-1
d_call: TRBD2
cdr3_nt: TGCGCCAGCAGTGTTGCTAGCGGGACAGATACGCAGTATTTT
cdr3_aa: CASSVASGTDTQYF

j_call: TRBJ2-2
clone_size: few
v_call: TRBV4-2
d_call: TRBD1
cdr3_nt: TGTGCCAGCACCCAAGGGACAGATAACACCGGGGAGCTGTTTTTT
cdr3_aa: CASTQGTDNTGELFF

j_call: TRBJ2-3
clone_size: .
v_call: TRBV7-3
d_call: TRBD2
cdr3_nt: TGTGCCAGCAGCTTAGGGATTAGCGGGAGCACAGATACGCAGTATTTT
cdr3_aa: CASSLGISGSTDTQYF

j_call: TRBJ2-2
clone_size: .
v_call: TRBV5-1
d_call: TRBD2
cdr3_nt: TGCGCCAGCAGCTCAACTAGCGCGAACACCGGGGAGCTGTTTTTT
cdr3_aa: CASSSTSANTGELFF

j_call: TRBJ2-3
clone_size: .
v_call: TRBV10-3
d_call: .
cdr3_nt: TGTGCCACCGGGGGGCAGGGCCCAGATACGCAGTATTTT
cdr3_aa: CATGGQGPDTQYF

j_call: TRBJ1-6
clone_size: .
v_call: TRBV2
d_call: .
cdr3_nt: TGTGCCAGCTTGAGGGTTATGTCACCCCTCCACTTT
cdr3_aa: CASLRVMSPLHF

j_call: TRBJ2-6
clone_size: few
v_call: TRBV19
d_call: .
cdr3_nt: TGTGCCAGTAGTACTTCGCTAGGGGCCAACGTCCTGACTTTC
cdr3_aa: CASSTSLGANVLTF

j_call: TRBJ1-4
clone_size: .
v_call: TRBV7-9
d_call: .
cdr3_nt: TGTGCCAGCAGCCAGGACAGCTTTAATGAAAAACTGTTTTTT
cdr3_aa: CASSQDSFNEKLFF

j_call: TRBJ1-1
clone_size: .
v_call: TRBV6-6
d_call: TRBD1
cdr3_nt: TGTGCCAGCAGCCGAGGGACAGGGTTCACTGAAGCTTTCTTT
cdr3_aa: CASSRGTGFTEAFF

j_call: TRBJ2-2
clone_size: once
v_call: TRBV5-1
d_call: .
cdr3_nt: TGCGCCAGCAGCTTGACTCCGTTTCTAGGCGGGGAGCTGTTTTTT
cdr3_aa: CASSLTPFLGGELFF

j_call: TRBJ2-1
clone_size: few
v_call: TRBV7-6
d_call: .
cdr3_nt: TGTGCCAGCAGCCGCGGGTTTCCCTACTACAATGAGCAGTTCTTC
cdr3_aa: CASSRGFPYYNEQFF

j_call: TRBJ2-2
clone_size: .
v_call: TRBV19
d_call: TRBD2
cdr3_nt: TGTGCCAGTAGTTTCTGGACTAGCGATAACACCGGGGAGCTGTTTTTT
cdr3_aa: CASSFWTSDNTGELFF

j_call: TRBJ2-3
clone_size: few
v_call: TRBV10-3
d_call: TRBD2
cdr3_nt: TGTGCCATCAGTGACCAGCGGGGGGTCGTAGATACGCAGTATTTT
cdr3_aa: CAISDQRGVVDTQYF

j_call: TRBJ2-5
clone_size: .
v_call: TRBV10-3
d_call: TRBD1
cdr3_nt: TGTGCCATCAGTGATTCAACAGGGGGAGAGACCCAGTACTTC
cdr3_aa: CAISDSTGGETQYF

j_call: TRBJ2-5
clone_size: .
v_call: TRBV4-1
d_call: TRBD2
cdr3_nt: TGCGCCAGCAGCCCTCGGACTAGCGGGGGACAGGAGACCCAGTACTTC
cdr3_aa: CASSPRTSGGQETQYF

j_call: TRBJ2-7
clone_size: .
v_call: TRBV4-2
d_call: TRBD2
cdr3_nt: TGTGCCAGCAGCCAAGGGACTAGCGGGGGGTACGAGCAGTACTTC
cdr3_aa: CASSQGTSGGYEQYF

j_call: TRBJ2-7
clone_size: .
v_call: TRBV9
d_call: TRBD2
cdr3_nt: TGTGCCAGCAGCTCGGCGGCGGGAGGTAATTCCTACGAGCAGTACTTC
cdr3_aa: CASSSAAGGNSYEQYF

j_call: TRBJ2-2
clone_size: .
v_call: TRBV9
d_call: .
cdr3_nt: TGTGCCAGCAGCGTAGGGGTGGGCGCGAACACCGGGGAGCTGTTTTTT
cdr3_aa: CASSVGVGANTGELFF

j_call: TRBJ1-2
clone_size: .
v_call: TRBV7-9
d_call: .
cdr3_nt: TGTGCCGTGACGGGGAATGGCTATGGCTACACCTTC
cdr3_aa: CAVTGNGYGYTF

j_call: TRBJ1-1
clone_size: .
v_call: TRBV27
d_call: .
cdr3_nt: TGTGCCAGCAGTTTAGCAGTATACACTGAAGCTTTCTTT
cdr3_aa: CASSLAVYTEAFF

j_call: TRBJ1-1
clone_size: .
v_call: TRBV10-1
d_call: .
cdr3_nt: TGCGCCAGCAGTGTCCGGGGGGACACTGAAGCTTTCTTT
cdr3_aa: CASSVRGDTEAFF

j_call: TRBJ2-3
clone_size: .
v_call: TRBV7-2
d_call: TRBD2
cdr3_nt: TGTGCCAGCAGCTTAGTAGCGGGGGCAAACACAGATACGCAGTATTTT
cdr3_aa: CASSLVAGANTDTQYF

j_call: TRBJ2-7
clone_size: .
v_call: TRBV27
d_call: .
cdr3_nt: TGTGCCAGCAGTTTCCTTCCCCCCTACGAGCAGTACTTC
cdr3_aa: CASSFLPPYEQYF

j_call: TRBJ2-7
clone_size: .
v_call: TRBV30
d_call: .
cdr3_nt: TGTGCCTGGAGTCGGGCGGGAGAGCAGTACTTC
cdr3_aa: CAWSRAGEQYF

j_call: TRBJ2-7
clone_size: few
v_call: TRBV29-1
d_call: TRBD1
cdr3_nt: TGCAGCGTTGGTGCAGGGGGCAGTGACGAGCAGTACTTC
cdr3_aa: CSVGAGGSDEQYF

j_call: TRBJ1-2
clone_size: once
v_call: TRBV4-2
d_call: .
cdr3_nt: TGTGCCAGCAGCCAAGATTTAGTCCAGGCTGTTGGGTATGGCTACACCTTC
cdr3_aa: CASSQDLVQAVGYGYTF

j_call: TRBJ2-2
clone_size: .
v_call: TRBV10-1
d_call: TRBD1
cdr3_nt: TGCGCCAGCAGTCGGACAGGGGACAACACCGGGGAGCTGTTTTTT
cdr3_aa: CASSRTGDNTGELFF

j_call: TRBJ2-5
clone_size: .
v_call: TRBV7-9
d_call: TRBD1
cdr3_nt: TGTGCCAGCAGCGGGACAGCCCAGGAGACCCAGTACTTC
cdr3_aa: CASSGTAQETQYF

j_call: TRBJ2-7
clone_size: .
v_call: TRBV5-1
d_call: TRBD2
cdr3_nt: TGCGCCAGCAAATCTAGCGGGGGGGCCGGGTACGAGCAGTACTTC
cdr3_aa: CASKSSGGAGYEQYF

j_call: TRBJ1-2
clone_size: .
v_call: TRBV15
d_call: TRBD1
cdr3_nt: TGTGCCACCAGTTCTAGACAGGGGGCGGTGGATGGCTACACCTTC
cdr3_aa: CATSSRQGAVDGYTF

j_call: TRBJ2-1
clone_size: .
v_call: TRBV4-1
d_call: TRBD2
cdr3_nt: TGCGCCAGCAGCCAAGAAGGCCGCGGGAGGGCCACGACCTACAATGAGCAGTTCTTC
cdr3_aa: CASSQEGRGRATTYNEQFF

j_call: TRBJ2-7
clone_size: .
v_call: TRBV7-2
d_call: .
cdr3_nt: TGTGCCAGCAGCCTTAGCCGGGCCGGACTCTACGAGCAGTACTTC
cdr3_aa: CASSLSRAGLYEQYF

j_call: TRBJ2-2
clone_size: .
v_call: TRBV7-2
d_call: TRBD2
cdr3_nt: TGTGCCAGCAGCTTAGATTGGGCGGGGACTAGCGGGTACACCGGGGAGCTGTTTTTT
cdr3_aa: CASSLDWAGTSGYTGELFF

j_call: TRBJ2-1
clone_size: few
v_call: TRBV7-8
d_call: TRBD2
cdr3_nt: TGTGCCAGCACTCGTCTAGCGGGGGCTACCAATGAGCAGTTCTTC
cdr3_aa: CASTRLAGATNEQFF

j_call: TRBJ2-1
clone_size: .
v_call: TRBV11-3
d_call: TRBD2
cdr3_nt: TGTGCCAGCAGACTAACTAGCGGGGGAGACAATGAGCAGTTCTTC
cdr3_aa: CASRLTSGGDNEQFF

j_call: TRBJ2-5
clone_size: .
v_call: TRBV9
d_call: .
cdr3_nt: TGTGCCAGCAGCGTAGGGGCCGGGGGACTTGGGGAGACCCAGTACTTC
cdr3_aa: CASSVGAGGLGETQYF

j_call: TRBJ2-3
clone_size: .
v_call: TRBV7-9
d_call: .
cdr3_nt: TGTGCCAGCAGCTTAGACAGGGACGATACGCAGTATTTT
cdr3_aa: CASSLDRDDTQYF

j_call: TRBJ2-7
clone_size: .
v_call: TRBV6-1
d_call: .
cdr3_nt: TGTGCCAGCAGTGAAGTTGTGAGCGCAATGGCGGGACGTAGGAACTACGAGCAGTACTTC
cdr3_aa: CASSEVVSAMAGRRNYEQYF

j_call: TRBJ2-1
clone_size: .
v_call: TRBV5-1
d_call: .
cdr3_nt: TGCGCCAGCAGCTTGTTGGGAGCTACTTACAATGAGCAGTTCTTC
cdr3_aa: CASSLLGATYNEQFF

j_call: TRBJ2-1
clone_size: .
v_call: TRBV14
d_call: .
cdr3_nt: TGTGCCAGCAGCCAAGAGCGGCACCTCTTTTACAATGAGCAGTTCTTC
cdr3_aa: CASSQERHLFYNEQFF

j_call: TRBJ2-1
clone_size: .
v_call: TRBV2
d_call: TRBD1
cdr3_nt: TGTGCCAGCAGTGTTCTACAGGGGCAGGAGCAGTTCTTC
cdr3_aa: CASSVLQGQEQFF

j_call: TRBJ2-4
clone_size: .
v_call: TRBV9
d_call: TRBD2
cdr3_nt: TGTGCCAGCAGCGGACTAGCGTCTCTAGCCAAAAACATTCAGTACTTC
cdr3_aa: CASSGLASLAKNIQYF

j_call: TRBJ1-2
clone_size: .
v_call: TRBV6-5
d_call: .
cdr3_nt: TGTGCCAGCAGCAAATGGCAGAACTATGGCTACACCTTC
cdr3_aa: CASSKWQNYGYTF

j_call: TRBJ1-2
clone_size: .
v_call: TRBV6-5
d_call: TRBD1
cdr3_nt: TGTGCCAGCAGTTACACGGGCAGGGGGCAGGGCTACACCTTC
cdr3_aa: CASSYTGRGQGYTF

j_call: TRBJ2-1
clone_size: .
v_call: TRBV4-2
d_call: TRBD1
cdr3_nt: TGTGCCAGCAGCCTAGGACAGGTAGCTGAGCAGTTCTTC
cdr3_aa: CASSLGQVAEQFF

j_call: TRBJ1-2
clone_size: .
v_call: TRBV21-1
d_call: .
cdr3_nt: TGTGCCAGCAGCAAAGAGGAGAGAAGGAACTATGGCTACACCTTC
cdr3_aa: CASSKEERRNYGYTF

j_call: TRBJ2-7
clone_size: .
v_call: TRBV11-3
d_call: .
cdr3_nt: TGTGCCAGCAGCCCGGGGTTAGGGAATCGGACCTACGAGCAGTACTTC
cdr3_aa: CASSPGLGNRTYEQYF

j_call: TRBJ2-4
clone_size: .
v_call: TRBV7-7
d_call: .
cdr3_nt: TGTGCCAGCAGCTTAGGTGGCCCCGGGTCCCAAGGTACCAAAAACATTCAGTACTTC
cdr3_aa: CASSLGGPGSQGTKNIQYF